The T cell receptor beta chain described here comes from a study of tumor and adjacent non-tumor tissue in lung cancer. Overall study results and limits: Tumor tissue had significantly higher TCR diversity than normal lung.

Three rounds of nested PCR, following a modified ARM-PCR protocol, produced the TCRbeta library. TCRdb fed the multiplex PCR reads into MiXCR, producing one record per CDR3 protein. In the table there are approximately 76,000 distinct CDR3 sequences, roughly 75% of which are singletons. RNA was extracted from bulk tissue without any cell sorting. This clonotype was counted between two and nine times. Its antigen is still unknown. The receptor was isolated from a woman in her seventies with non-small cell lung cancer. The sequenced sample was lung tumor tissue.

Here the CDR3 reads CASSLGFRDSPHTPDTQYF. The CDR3 DNA sequence: TGTGCCAGCAGCTTAGGGTTCCGGGACTCCCCGCACACACCAGATACGCAGTATTTT. The chain is built from TRBV7-9 and TRBJ2-3, with D perhaps matching TRBD2 (6 bases). Germline V gives CDR1 SEHNR, CDR2 FQNEAQ (reference sequence). Trimming left V 1 base short and J 4 bases short, with 24 bases between. This CDR3 has 19 amino acids.